This T cell receptor (beta chain) was obtained from a study of identical twins. This CDR3 spans 15 amino acids. Deletions cut 0 bases from V and 4 bases from J, with 13 bases between. The germline gives CDR1 SGHRS, CDR2 YFSETQ. As for this clonotype: Its matching antigen is unknown.

The study, taken as a whole, reports: Within beta out-of-frame sequences, the excess sharing observed between twins was weaker.

Template switching added a universal primer site; cDNA carried unique molecular identifiers. TCRdb analysed the 5' RACE reads with MiXCR anew, one entry per CDR3 protein. The data hold 420,000 or so distinct CDR3 sequences, with about 18% observed a single time. This receptor was obtained from a man over 45 in good health. The specimen sequenced was naive T cells sorted from blood. V usage is TRBV5-1 and J usage is TRBJ2-5; perhaps D is TRBD1 or TRBD2 (6 bases each). For the CDR3, the DNA is TGCGCCAGCAGCTTGGCCCAGGGGAGGAGAGAGACCCAGTACTTC. Protein sequence: CASSLAQGRRETQYF.